The 14 T cell receptor beta chains given below trace back to one sample, sequenced in a study of cytomegalovirus exposure and HLA in healthy donors (dated by TCRdb to 2016 to 2017). Libraries came from the immunoSEQ multiplex PCR assay. A mixture of 60 forward primers for TCR Vbeta segments and 13 reverse primers for TCR Jbeta segments was used in the multiplex PCR. TCRdb took this table from immuneACCESS and kept in-frame rearrangements with V and J called. Such tables lack part of the clones; where checked against another copy, unresolved V genes explain under half of the gap, and the rest is unexplained. In this sample the table shows 150,000 to 250,000 clones, around 76% of which occur a single time. Approximately 2.1% of the sample belongs to the ten largest clones. Sequenced input: PBMCs. The receptors were sampled from a man aged 25 to 40 in good health and CMV-seronegative.

The chain is built from TRBV4-1 and TRBJ2-1; 7 bases are a match to TRBD2. Germline CDR1 MGHRA, CDR2 YSYEKL. V lost 4 bases and J lost 9; bases outside the gene matches: 6. This CDR3 spans 13 amino acids. The CDR3 reads CASSRTSSSEQFF. CDR3 nucleotides: TGCGCCAGCAGCCGGACTAGTTCTTCTGAGCAGTTCTTC.

CDR3 residues: CASSQAPGHLSSGANVLTF. The CDR3 DNA sequence: TGTGCCAGCAGCCAGGCCCCGGGACATCTTTCCTCTGGGGCCAACGTCCTGACTTTC. The rearrangement uses TRBV4-2 and TRBJ2-6, with a tentative D call TRBD1 (6 bases). This CDR3 comprises 19 residues. Germline V CDR1 and CDR2: LGHNA, YNFKEQ. The V end lost 3 bases, the J end lost 0 bases, and 18 bases lay between the germline ends.

This clone occurred once. CDR3 protein: CASSLIRGYEQYF. The CDR3 nucleotides read TGTGCCAGCAGTTTAATCCGAGGCTACGAGCAGTACTTC. The V call is TRBV28, the J call TRBJ2-7; no clear D gene. Trimming pared 2 bases from V and 3 bases from J, leaving 8 bases between. From germline, CDR1 is MDHEN and CDR2 SYDVKM. This CDR3 contains 13 residues.

The rearrangement links TRBV19 to TRBJ2-7; 7 bases are shared with TRBD1. The V gene's germline CDR1 is LNHDA and CDR2 SQIVND (reference sequence). CDR3 length: 13 amino acids. V shed 6 bases, J shed 2 bases, and the junction held 4 bases outside the gene matches. The CDR3 DNA follows: TGTGCCAGTAGCACAGGGGTCCCCTACGAGCAGTACTTC. It encodes CASSTGVPYEQYF.

The rearrangement links TRBV9 to TRBJ2-5, with 14 nucleotides matching TRBD2. Trimming at V came to 4 bases and at J to 3 bases, leaving 5 bases not matched to a gene. CDR3 length equals 16 residues. Germline lookup yields CDR1 SGDLS and CDR2 YYNGEE. CDR3 in DNA: TGTGCCAGCAGCATGGGACTAGCGGGAGTAGAAGAGACCCAGTACTTC. Residues: CASSMGLAGVEETQYF.

The chain uses TRBV19 and TRBJ1-3, with no clear D. CDR1 is LNHDA and CDR2 is SQIVND in the germline V gene (reference sequence). The CDR3 spans 14 residues. Trimming took 6 bases from V and 4 from J, leaving 13 bases between them. In DNA, the CDR3 is TGTGCCAGTAGAGTCCGGGGTCTCGGAAACACCATATATTTT. This translates into CASRVRGLGNTIYF.

This chain uses TRBV5-1 with TRBJ2-1; 10 nucleotides agree with TRBD2. The CDR3 runs 15 residues. With V trimmed by 1 base and J by 5 bases, 3 bases remained unmatched. Looked up from germline, CDR1 is SGHRS and CDR2 is YFSETQ. The CDR3 sequence is CASSLSGRDDNEQFF. The CDR3 DNA follows: TGCGCCAGCAGCTTGAGCGGGAGGGACGACAATGAGCAGTTCTTC. The variable domain in full, completed from reference TRBV5-1 and TRBJ2-1, reads KAGVTQTPRYLIKTRGQQVTLSCSPISGHRSVSWYQQTPGQGLQFLFEYFSETQRNKGNFPGRFSGRQFSNSRSEMNVSTLELGDSALYLCASSLSGRDDNEQFFGPGTRLTVL.

The table lists this clone with a few counts. The chain links TRBV5-1 to TRBJ1-1; the D gene is possibly TRBD1 (6 bases). V gave up 3 bases and J gave up 1 base, with 10 bases separating them. The CDR3 is made up of 14 amino acids. CDR1 is SGHRS and CDR2 is YFSETQ in the germline V gene. In nucleotides, the CDR3 is TGCGCCAGCAGCTGGGAGACAGGGAACACTGAAGCTTTCTTT. This sequence encodes CASSWETGNTEAFF.

This chain links TRBV9 with TRBJ2-1; the D gene is possibly TRBD2 (5 bases). CDR1 is SGDLS, CDR2 YYNGEE, per germline. This CDR3 has 16 residues. Trimming cost V 4 bases and J 0 bases, with 14 bases left between them. The CDR3 DNA reads as TGTGCCAGCAGCCATAGCGCCTCGAGCTCCTACAATGAGCAGTTCTTC. Its translation: CASSHSASSSYNEQFF.

V usage is TRBV27 and J usage is TRBJ2-7; no reliable D call. Per the germline V gene, CDR1 is MNHEY and CDR2 is SMNVEV (reference sequence). Trimming cost V 3 bases and J 0 bases, with 9 bases left between them. The CDR3 loop spans 14 amino acids. The CDR3 here is CASSFSGASYEQYF. Here the CDR3 DNA reads TGTGCCAGCAGTTTCTCCGGTGCCTCCTACGAGCAGTACTTC.

The gene calls are TRBV7-9 and TRBJ1-3, with D possibly TRBD1 on 5 matching bases. Trimming removed 2 bases at V and 1 base at J, with 6 bases between. This CDR3 region has 14 residues. Germline V gene data show CDR1 as SEHNR and CDR2 as FQNEAQ (reference sequence). The CDR3 bases are TGTGCCAGCAGCTTACAGGGTTCTGGAAACACCATATATTTT. Its translation: CASSLQGSGNTIYF.

The chain joins TRBV2 to TRBJ1-4; D unresolved. The V gene's germline CDR1 is SNHLY and CDR2 FYNNEI. CDR3 length: 16 amino acids. The V end was cut by 5 bases, the J end by 4 bases, with 17 bases between. Here the CDR3 reads CASSFSGGKGNEKLFF. CDR3 DNA: TGTGCCAGCAGTTTCTCGGGAGGCAAGGGTAATGAAAAACTGTTTTTT.

CDR3 bases: TGCAGCGTAGAACACTCTGGAAACACCATATATTTT. It is translated as CSVEHSGNTIYF. This sequence joins TRBV29-1 and TRBJ1-3, with unresolved D. The length of the CDR3 is 12 residues. Trimming took 6 bases from V and 0 from J, leaving 6 bases between them. Germline CDR1 reads SQVTM; CDR2 reads ANQGSEA.

This clone was found a few times. The CDR3 sequence is CASSNGLSSYNEQFF. The CDR3 DNA is TGTGCCAGCAGCAACGGACTGAGCTCCTACAATGAGCAGTTCTTC. This chain links TRBV5-4 with TRBJ2-1; D possibly corresponds to TRBD2 (5 bases). V lost 4 bases and J lost 0, with 11 bases in between. The CDR3 runs to 15 residues. Germline V gives CDR1 SGHNT, CDR2 YYREEE (reference sequence). Based on the CDR3 plus reference TRBV5-4 and TRBJ2-1, the full variable domain is ETGVTQSPTHLIKTRGQQVTLRCSSQSGHNTVSWYQQALGQGPQFIFQYYREEENGRGNFPPRFSGLQFPNYSSELNVNALELDDSALYLCASSNGLSSYNEQFFGPGTRLTVL.